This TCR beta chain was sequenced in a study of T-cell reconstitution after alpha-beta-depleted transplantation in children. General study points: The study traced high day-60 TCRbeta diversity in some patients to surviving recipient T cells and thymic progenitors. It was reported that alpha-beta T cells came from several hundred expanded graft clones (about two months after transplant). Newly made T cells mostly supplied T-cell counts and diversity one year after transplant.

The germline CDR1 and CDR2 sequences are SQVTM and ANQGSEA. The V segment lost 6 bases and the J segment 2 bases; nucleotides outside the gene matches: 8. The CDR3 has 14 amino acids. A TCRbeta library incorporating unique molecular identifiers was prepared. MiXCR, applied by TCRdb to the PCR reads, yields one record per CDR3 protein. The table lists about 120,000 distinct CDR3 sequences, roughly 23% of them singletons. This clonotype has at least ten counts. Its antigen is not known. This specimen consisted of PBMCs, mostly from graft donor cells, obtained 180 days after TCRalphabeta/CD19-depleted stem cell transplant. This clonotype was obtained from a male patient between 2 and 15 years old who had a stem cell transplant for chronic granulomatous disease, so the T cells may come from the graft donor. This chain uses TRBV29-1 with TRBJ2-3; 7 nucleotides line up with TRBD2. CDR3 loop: CSVTSSGTTDTQYF. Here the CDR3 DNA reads TGCAGCGTAACGTCTAGCGGCACCACAGATACGCAGTATTTT.